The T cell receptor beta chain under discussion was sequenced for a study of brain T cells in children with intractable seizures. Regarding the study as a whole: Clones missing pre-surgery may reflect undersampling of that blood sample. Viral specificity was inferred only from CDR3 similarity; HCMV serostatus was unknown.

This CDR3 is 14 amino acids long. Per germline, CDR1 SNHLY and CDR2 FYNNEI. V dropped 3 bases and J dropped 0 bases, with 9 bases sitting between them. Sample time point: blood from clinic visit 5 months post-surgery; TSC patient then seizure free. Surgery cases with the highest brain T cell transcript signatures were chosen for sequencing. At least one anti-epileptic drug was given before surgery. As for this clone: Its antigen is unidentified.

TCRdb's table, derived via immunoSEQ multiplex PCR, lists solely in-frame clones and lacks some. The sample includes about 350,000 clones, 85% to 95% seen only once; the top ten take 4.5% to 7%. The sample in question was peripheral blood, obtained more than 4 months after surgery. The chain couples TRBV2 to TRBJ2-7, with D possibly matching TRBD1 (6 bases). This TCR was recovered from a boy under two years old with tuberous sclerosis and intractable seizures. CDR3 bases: TGTGCCAGCAGTGACGACAGGTTCTCCTACGAGCAGTACTTC. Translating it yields CASSDDRFSYEQYF.